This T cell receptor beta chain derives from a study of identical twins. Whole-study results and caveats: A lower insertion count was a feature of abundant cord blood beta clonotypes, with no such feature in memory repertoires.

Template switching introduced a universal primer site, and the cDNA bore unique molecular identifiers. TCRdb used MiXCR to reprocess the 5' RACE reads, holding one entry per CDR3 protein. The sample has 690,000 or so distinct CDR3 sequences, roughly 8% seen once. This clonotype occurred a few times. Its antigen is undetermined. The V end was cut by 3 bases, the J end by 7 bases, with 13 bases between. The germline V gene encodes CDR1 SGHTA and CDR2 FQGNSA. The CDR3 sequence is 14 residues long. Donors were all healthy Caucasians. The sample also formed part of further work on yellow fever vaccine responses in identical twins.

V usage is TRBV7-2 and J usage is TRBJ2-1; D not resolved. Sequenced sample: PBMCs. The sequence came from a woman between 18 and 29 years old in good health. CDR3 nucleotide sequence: TGTGCCAGCAGCTTGAGACTCGGGCGTAATGAGCAGTTCTTC. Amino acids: CASSLRLGRNEQFF.